These T cell receptor beta chains were read from a single sample in a study of blood T cells in healthy people across ages. From the 5' RACE reads, TCRdb called clonotypes with MiXCR, one entry per CDR3 protein. The sample lists 750,000 to 1,000,000 distinct CDR3 sequences, under 35% occurring once. These data also featured in a second study, about T cells of mothers and their children.

Sequencing used blood. Receptor source: a middle-aged woman in good health. Both conserved end residues are part of each CDR3. A D gene is named only where the DNA matches it firmly. A row's size may be missing; if present it is once, few, many or a size class.

d_gene	v_gene	abundance	j_gene	CDR3nt	CDR3aa
TRBD2	TRBV6-6	few	TRBJ2-1	TGTGCCAGCAGCGGACTAGCGGGCATCTCCTACAATGAGCAGTTCTTC	CASSGLAGISYNEQFF
-	TRBV20-1	-	TRBJ2-7	TGCAGTGCTCCACAGGATCTTAGGGCCAATGAGCAGTACTTC	CSAPQDLRANEQYF
-	TRBV4-1	-	TRBJ2-7	TGCGCCAGCAGCGGCCGGGACAATACCTACGAGCAGTACTTC	CASSGRDNTYEQYF
-	TRBV5-1	-	TRBJ2-3	TGCACCAGCAGCGACCTACTGGGGACGTCGGCAGATACGCAGTATTTT	CTSSDLLGTSADTQYF
-	TRBV20-1	-	TRBJ2-6	TGCAGTGCTAGAGTAGACTCTGGGGCCAACGTCCTGACTTTC	CSARVDSGANVLTF
-	TRBV27	many	TRBJ2-1	TGTGCCAGCAGTTTACTGGCAGAACCGTACAATGAGCAGTTCTTC	CASSLLAEPYNEQFF
-	TRBV6-5	many	TRBJ2-7	TGTGCCAGCAGTGGAACAGTTTCCTACGAGCAGTACTTC	CASSGTVSYEQYF
TRBD1	TRBV10-3	few	TRBJ2-3	TGTGCCATCGGACAGGGAGACGGCACAGATACGCAGTATTTT	CAIGQGDGTDTQYF
-	TRBV4-3	-	TRBJ1-5	TGCGCCAGCAGCCAAGGCGTGCAGGGCTATCAGCCCCAGCATTTT	CASSQGVQGYQPQHF
-	TRBV20-1	few	TRBJ1-6	TGCAGCCAAGGGCTGGGGGGACGGAATTCACCCCTCCACTTT	CSQGLGGRNSPLHF